This T cell receptor (beta chain) was sequenced in a study of blood T cell repertoires in COVID-19. Study at large: Sample material is recorded as cDNA or gDNA derived from T cells, B-cell-depleted T cells, or PBMCs.

Repertoires were generated with immunoSEQ multiplex PCR, while TCRdb's copy carries only in-frame clones and drops some. The table includes around 160,000 clones, over 70% detected once. Germline assignment: CDR1 SNHLY and CDR2 FYNNEI. V lost 0 bases and J lost 4, with 10 bases in between. CDR3 length: 14 amino acids. Two negative PCRs, clearance, or symptom resolution characterized the recovered Cohort 3 donors. This chain joins TRBV2 and TRBJ2-7; TRBD2 is a possible D gene (6 bases). Sequencing input: PBMCs or T cells enriched from blood (not recorded which). The receptor comes from a woman aged 60 to 75 who had recovered from COVID-19. The DNA for the CDR3 is TGTGCCAGCAGTGAAGCAGGAGGGAATTACGAGCAGTACTTC. Protein: CASSEAGGNYEQYF.